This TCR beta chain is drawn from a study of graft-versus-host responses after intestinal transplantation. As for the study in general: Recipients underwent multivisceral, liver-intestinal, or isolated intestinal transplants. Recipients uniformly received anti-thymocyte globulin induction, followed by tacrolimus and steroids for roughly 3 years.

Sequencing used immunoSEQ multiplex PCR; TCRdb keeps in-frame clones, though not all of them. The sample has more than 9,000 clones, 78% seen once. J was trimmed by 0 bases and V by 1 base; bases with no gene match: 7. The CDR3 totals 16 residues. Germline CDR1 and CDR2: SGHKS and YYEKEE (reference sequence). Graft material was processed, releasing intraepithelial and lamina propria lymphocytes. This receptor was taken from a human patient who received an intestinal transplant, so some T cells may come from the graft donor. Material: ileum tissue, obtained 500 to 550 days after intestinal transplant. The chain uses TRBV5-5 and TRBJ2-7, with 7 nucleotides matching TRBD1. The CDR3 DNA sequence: TGTGCCAGCAGCTTGTTCCGACAGGGACCCTCCTACGAGCAGTACTTC. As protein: CASSLFRQGPSYEQYF.